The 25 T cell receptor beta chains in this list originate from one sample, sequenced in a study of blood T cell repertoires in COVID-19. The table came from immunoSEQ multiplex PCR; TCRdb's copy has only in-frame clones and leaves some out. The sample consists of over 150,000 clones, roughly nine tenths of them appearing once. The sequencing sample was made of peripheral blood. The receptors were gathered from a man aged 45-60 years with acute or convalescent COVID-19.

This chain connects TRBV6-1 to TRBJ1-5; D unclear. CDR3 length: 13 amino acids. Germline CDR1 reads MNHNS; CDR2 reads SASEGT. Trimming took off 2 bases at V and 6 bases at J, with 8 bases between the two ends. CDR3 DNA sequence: TGTGCCAGCAGTGAATCCACTCGTCAGCCCCAGCATTTT. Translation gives CASSESTRQPQHF.

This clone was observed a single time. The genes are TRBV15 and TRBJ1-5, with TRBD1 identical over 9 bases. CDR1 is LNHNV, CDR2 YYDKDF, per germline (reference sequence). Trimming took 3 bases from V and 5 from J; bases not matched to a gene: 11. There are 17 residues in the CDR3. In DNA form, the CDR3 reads TGTGCCACCAGCAGTACCGGGACAGGGTTTTTCTATCAGCCCCAGCATTTT. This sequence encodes CATSSTGTGFFYQPQHF.

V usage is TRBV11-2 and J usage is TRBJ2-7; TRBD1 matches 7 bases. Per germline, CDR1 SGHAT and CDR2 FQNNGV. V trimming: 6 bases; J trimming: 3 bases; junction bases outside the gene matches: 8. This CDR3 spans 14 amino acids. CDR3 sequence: CASRTTGANYEQYF. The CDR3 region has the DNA TGTGCCAGCAGAACAACAGGGGCGAACTACGAGCAGTACTTC.

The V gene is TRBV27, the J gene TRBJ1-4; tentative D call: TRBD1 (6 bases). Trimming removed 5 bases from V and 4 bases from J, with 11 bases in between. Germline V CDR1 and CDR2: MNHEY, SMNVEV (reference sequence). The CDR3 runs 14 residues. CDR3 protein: CASSTGLFNEKLFF. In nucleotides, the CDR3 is TGTGCCAGCAGTACAGGGCTCTTTAATGAAAAACTGTTTTTT.

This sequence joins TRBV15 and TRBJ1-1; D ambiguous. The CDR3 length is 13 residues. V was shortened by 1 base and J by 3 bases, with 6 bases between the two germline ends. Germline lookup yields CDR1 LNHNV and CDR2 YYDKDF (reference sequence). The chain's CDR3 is CATSRGGHTEAFF. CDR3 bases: TGTGCCACCAGCAGAGGAGGCCACACTGAAGCTTTCTTT. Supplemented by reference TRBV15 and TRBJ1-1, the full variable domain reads DAMVIQNPRYQVTQFGKPVTLSCSQTLNHNVMYWYQQKSSQAPKLLFHYYDKDFNNEADTPDNFQSRRPNTSFCFLDIRSPGLGDTAMYLCATSRGGHTEAFFGQGTRLTVV.

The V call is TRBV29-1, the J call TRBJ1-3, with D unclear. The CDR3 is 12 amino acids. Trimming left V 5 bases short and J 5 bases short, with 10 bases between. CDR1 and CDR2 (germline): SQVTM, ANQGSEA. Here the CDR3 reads CSVSTSRNTIYF. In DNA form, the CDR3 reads TGCAGCGTTTCTACTTCCCGAAACACCATATATTTT.

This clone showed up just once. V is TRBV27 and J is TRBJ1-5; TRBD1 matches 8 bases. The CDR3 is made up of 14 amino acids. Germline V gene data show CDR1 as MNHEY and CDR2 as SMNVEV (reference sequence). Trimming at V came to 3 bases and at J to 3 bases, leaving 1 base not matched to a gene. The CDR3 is CASSLTGDNQPQHF. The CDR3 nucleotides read TGTGCCAGCAGTTTGACAGGGGACAATCAGCCCCAGCATTTT.

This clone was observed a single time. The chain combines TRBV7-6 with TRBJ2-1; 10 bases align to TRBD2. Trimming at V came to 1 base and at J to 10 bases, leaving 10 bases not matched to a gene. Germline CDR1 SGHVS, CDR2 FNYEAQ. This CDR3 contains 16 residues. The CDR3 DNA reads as TGTGCCAGCAGCTTAGAAAGCGGGGGGGATTATCTGGAGCAGTTCTTC. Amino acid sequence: CASSLESGGDYLEQFF.

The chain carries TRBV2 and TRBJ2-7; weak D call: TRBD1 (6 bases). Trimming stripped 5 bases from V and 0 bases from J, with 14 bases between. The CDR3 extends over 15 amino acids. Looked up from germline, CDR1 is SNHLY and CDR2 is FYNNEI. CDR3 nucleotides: TGTGCCAGCAGTCCGGGACACACGACCTCCTACGAGCAGTACTTC. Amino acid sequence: CASSPGHTTSYEQYF.

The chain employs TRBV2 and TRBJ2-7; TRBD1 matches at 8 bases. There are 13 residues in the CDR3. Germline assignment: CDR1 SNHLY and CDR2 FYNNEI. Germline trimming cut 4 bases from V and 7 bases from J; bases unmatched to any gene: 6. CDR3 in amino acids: CASSVGQGGEQYF. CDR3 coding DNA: TGTGCCAGCAGTGTAGGACAGGGCGGAGAGCAGTACTTC.

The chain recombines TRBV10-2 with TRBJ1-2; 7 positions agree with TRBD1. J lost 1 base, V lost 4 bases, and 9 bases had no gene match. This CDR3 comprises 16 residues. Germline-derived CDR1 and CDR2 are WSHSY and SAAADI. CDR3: CASSGSGQEINYGYTF. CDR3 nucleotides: TGCGCCAGCAGTGGGTCCGGACAGGAGATTAACTATGGCTACACCTTC.

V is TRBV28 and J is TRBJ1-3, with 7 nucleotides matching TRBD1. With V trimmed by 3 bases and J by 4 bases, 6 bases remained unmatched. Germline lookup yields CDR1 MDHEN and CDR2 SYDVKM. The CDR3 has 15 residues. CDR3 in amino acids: CASSFRQGGGNTIYF. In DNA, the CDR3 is TGTGCCAGCAGTTTCCGACAGGGAGGAGGAAACACCATATATTTT.

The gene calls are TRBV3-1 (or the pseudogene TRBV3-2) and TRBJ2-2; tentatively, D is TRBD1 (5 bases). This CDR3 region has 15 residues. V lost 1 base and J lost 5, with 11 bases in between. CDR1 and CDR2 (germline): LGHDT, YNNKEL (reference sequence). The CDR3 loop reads CASSQGLPGTGELFF. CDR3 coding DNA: TGTGCCAGCAGCCAAGGACTGCCAGGGACCGGGGAGCTGTTTTTT.

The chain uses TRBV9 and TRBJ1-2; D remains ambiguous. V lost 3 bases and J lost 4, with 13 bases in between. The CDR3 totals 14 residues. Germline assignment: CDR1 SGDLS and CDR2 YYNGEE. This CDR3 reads CASSAAGIRYGYTF. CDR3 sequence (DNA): TGTGCCAGCAGCGCCGCCGGGATCCGCTATGGCTACACCTTC.

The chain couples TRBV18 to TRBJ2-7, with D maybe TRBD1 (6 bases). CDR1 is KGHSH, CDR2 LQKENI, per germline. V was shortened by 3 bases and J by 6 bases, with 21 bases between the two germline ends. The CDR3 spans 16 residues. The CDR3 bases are TGTGCCAGCTCACCCCTTCAGGGGCCTTACGTTAGCGAGCAGTACTTC. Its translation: CASSPLQGPYVSEQYF.

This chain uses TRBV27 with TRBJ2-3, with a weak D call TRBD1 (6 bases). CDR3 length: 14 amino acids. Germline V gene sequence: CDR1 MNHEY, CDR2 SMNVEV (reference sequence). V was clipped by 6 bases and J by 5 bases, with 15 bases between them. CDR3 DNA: TGTGCCAGCAGATGGACCCAGGGGTTAGATACGCAGTATTTT. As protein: CASRWTQGLDTQYF.

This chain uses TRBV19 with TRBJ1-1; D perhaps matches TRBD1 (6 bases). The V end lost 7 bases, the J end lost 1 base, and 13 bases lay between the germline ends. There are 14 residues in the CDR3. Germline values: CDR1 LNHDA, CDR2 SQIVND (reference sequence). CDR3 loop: CASKRGTGNTEAFF. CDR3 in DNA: TGTGCCAGTAAGAGGGGGACGGGGAACACTGAAGCTTTCTTT.

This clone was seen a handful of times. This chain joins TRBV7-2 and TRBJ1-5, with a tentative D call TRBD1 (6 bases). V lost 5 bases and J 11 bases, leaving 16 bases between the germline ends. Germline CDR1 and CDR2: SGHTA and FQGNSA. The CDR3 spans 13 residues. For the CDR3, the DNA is TGTGCCAGCAGCCCCGGACAGTCGGGATCCCAGCATTTT. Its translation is CASSPGQSGSQHF.

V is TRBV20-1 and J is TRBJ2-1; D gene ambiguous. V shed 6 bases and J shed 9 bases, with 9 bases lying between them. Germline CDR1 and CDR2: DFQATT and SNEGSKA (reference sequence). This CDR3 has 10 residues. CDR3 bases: TGCAGTGCCTCGAGGCCTGAGCAGTTCTTC. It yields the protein CSASRPEQFF.

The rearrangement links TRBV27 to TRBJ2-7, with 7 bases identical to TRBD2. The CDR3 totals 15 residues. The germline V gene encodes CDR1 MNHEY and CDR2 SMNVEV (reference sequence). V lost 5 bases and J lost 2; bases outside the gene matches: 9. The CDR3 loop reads CASSASREVAYEQYF. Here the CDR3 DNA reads TGTGCCAGCAGTGCCTCTCGGGAGGTAGCCTACGAGCAGTACTTC.

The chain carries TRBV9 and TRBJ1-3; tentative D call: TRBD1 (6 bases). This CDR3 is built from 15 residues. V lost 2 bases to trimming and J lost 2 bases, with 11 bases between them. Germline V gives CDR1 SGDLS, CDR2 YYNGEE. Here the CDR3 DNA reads TGTGCCAGCAGCGTTGTGGGGGCCACTGGAAACACCATATATTTT. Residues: CASSVVGATGNTIYF. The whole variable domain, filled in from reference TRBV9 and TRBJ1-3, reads DSGVTQTPKHLITATGQRVTLRCSPRSGDLSVYWYQQSLDQGLQFLIQYYNGEERAKGNILERFSAQQFPDLHSELNLSSLELGDSALYFCASSVVGATGNTIYFGEGSWLTVV.

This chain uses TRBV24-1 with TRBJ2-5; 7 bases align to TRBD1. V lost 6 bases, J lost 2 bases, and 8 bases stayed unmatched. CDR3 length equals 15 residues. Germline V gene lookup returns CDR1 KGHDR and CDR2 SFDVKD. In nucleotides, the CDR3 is TGTGCCACCAGTTCATCTGGGACAGCTCAAGAGACCCAGTACTTC. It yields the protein CATSSSGTAQETQYF.

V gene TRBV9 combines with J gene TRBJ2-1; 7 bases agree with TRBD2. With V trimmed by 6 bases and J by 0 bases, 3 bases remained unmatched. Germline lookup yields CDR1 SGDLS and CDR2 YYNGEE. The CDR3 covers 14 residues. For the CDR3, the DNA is TGTGCCAGCAATGGCGGGAGCTCCTACAATGAGCAGTTCTTC. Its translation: CASNGGSSYNEQFF.

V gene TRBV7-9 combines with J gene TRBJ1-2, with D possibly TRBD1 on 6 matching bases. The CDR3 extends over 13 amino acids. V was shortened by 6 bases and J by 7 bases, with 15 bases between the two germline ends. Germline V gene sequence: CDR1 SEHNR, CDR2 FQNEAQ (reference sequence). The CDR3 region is CASSLHRESGYTF. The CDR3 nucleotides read TGTGCCAGCAGTCTACACAGGGAGTCTGGCTACACCTTC.

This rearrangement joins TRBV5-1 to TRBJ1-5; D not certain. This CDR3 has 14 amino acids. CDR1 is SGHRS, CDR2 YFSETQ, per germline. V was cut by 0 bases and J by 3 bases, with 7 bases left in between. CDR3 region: CASSLDGINQPQHF. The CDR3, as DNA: TGCGCCAGCAGCTTGGACGGTATCAATCAGCCCCAGCATTTT.